The 5 T cell receptor beta chains given below trace back to one sample, sequenced in a study of regulatory T cells in long-lasting Graves disease (dated by TCRdb to 2020 to 2022). The library was built by means of multiplex PCR. The sequencing machine was an Illumina HiSeq 4000. iRepertoire HTBI primers and Arm-PCR amplification of CDR3 regions were used to construct TCR beta libraries. TCRdb reworked the public reads: Q25 trimming with fastp, MiXCR clone assembly, productive beta chains retained. Rows are unified per CDR3 protein, each entry keeping the most common DNA and genes. The sample profile shows more than 450,000 distinct CDR3 sequences; 15% to 20% of them were found once. 12% of the sample is held by the ten biggest clonotypes. The time point label of this sample denotes: newly diagnosed GD, antithyroid drugs for less than 3 months. For both TCR sequencing and RNA sequencing, RNA was extracted from PBMCs in TRIzol.

The same specimen was also included in a second study, on T cells in Graves' hyperthyroidism and ophthalmopathy.

This specimen was peripheral blood mononuclear cells (PBMCs), taken at new diagnosis, from a patient treated with antithyroid drugs. Receptors were obtained from a man in his forties or fifties with Graves disease. Donor details come from another sample of the same person, matched by shared clones.

This clonotype was observed a few times. The J gene is TRBJ2-1, the V gene TRBV19; possibly TRBD2 for D (6 bases). The CDR3 has 15 amino acids. V was shortened by 4 bases and J by 9 bases, with 19 bases between the two germline ends. Germline CDR1 reads LNHDA; CDR2 reads SQIVND (reference sequence). CDR3 nucleotides: TGTGCCAGTAGTAAGGGACTGGGAGCAGGAGGTGAGCAGTTCTTC. It encodes CASSKGLGAGGEQFF.

The sample holds many counts of this clonotype. The chain uses TRBV30 and TRBJ2-3; 16 positions agree with TRBD2. J gave up 5 bases and V 8 bases, and 4 bases lay outside the gene matches. The germline V gene has CDR1 GTSNPN and CDR2 SVGIG (reference sequence). This CDR3 contains 14 residues. The CDR3 DNA sequence: TGTGCCGCCGGGACTAGCGGGAGGGGAGATACGCAGTATTTT. Translation: CAAGTSGRGDTQYF.

The rearrangement joins TRBV6-5 to TRBJ1-5; 7 nucleotides align to TRBD1. The CDR3 extends over 15 amino acids. Trimming cost V 3 bases and J 4 bases; bases outside gene matches: 6. Germline loops: CDR1 MNHEY, CDR2 SVGAGI. CDR3: CASSYPDRHNQPQHF. The DNA for the CDR3 is TGTGCCAGCAGTTATCCGGACAGGCATAATCAGCCCCAGCATTTT.

This clonotype has a count of ten or more. The chain links TRBV7-2 to TRBJ1-1, with D tentatively TRBD1 (6 bases). The V gene lost 5 bases and the J gene lost 2 bases, with 15 bases spanning the gap. CDR3 length: 15 residues. From germline, CDR1 is SGHTA and CDR2 FQGNSA. The CDR3: CASSTDSGINTEAFF. CDR3 sequence (DNA): TGTGCCAGCAGCACGGACAGTGGAATCAACACTGAAGCTTTCTTT.

The sample holds a few counts of this clonotype. The J gene is TRBJ2-7, the V gene TRBV24-1, with D perhaps assigned TRBD1 or TRBD2 (5 bases each). Germline CDR1 KGHDR, CDR2 SFDVKD. The CDR3 is 13 residues long. V was cut by 10 bases and J by 0 bases, with 12 bases left in between. The CDR3 loop reads CATWDGISYEQYF. In DNA, the CDR3 is TGTGCCACATGGGACGGAATCTCCTACGAGCAGTACTTC.